Below, 32 T cell receptor beta chains from the same sample are listed, as sequenced in a study of blood T cell repertoires in COVID-19. Clones were read by immunoSEQ multiplex PCR, and TCRdb kept only the in-frame ones, dropping some. The table has about 210,000 clones, around 91% seen once. The specimen sequenced was peripheral blood. All receptors come from a woman between 40 and 50 years old with acute or convalescent COVID-19.

The V gene is TRBV15, the J gene TRBJ1-2; 9 positions agree with TRBD1. The J segment lost 2 bases and the V segment lost 0 bases, leaving 4 bases of the junction unmatched. Germline-derived CDR1 and CDR2 are LNHNV and YYDKDF (reference sequence). CDR3 length equals 16 residues. CDR3: CATSRDHDRGNYGYTF. CDR3 nucleotide sequence: TGTGCCACCAGCAGAGATCACGACAGGGGGAACTATGGCTACACCTTC. Full variable domain (rest looked up from reference TRBV15 and TRBJ1-2): DAMVIQNPRYQVTQFGKPVTLSCSQTLNHNVMYWYQQKSSQAPKLLFHYYDKDFNNEADTPDNFQSRRPNTSFCFLDIRSPGLGDTAMYLCATSRDHDRGNYGYTFGSGTRLTVV.

This chain uses TRBV4-1 with TRBJ2-3; the D is unclear. Trimming removed 0 bases at V and 2 bases at J, with 12 bases between. CDR1 is MGHRA and CDR2 is YSYEKL in the germline V gene. The CDR3 loop spans 16 amino acids. CDR3 residues: CASSQDQEFPTDTQYF. The CDR3 nucleotides read TGCGCCAGCAGCCAAGATCAGGAATTCCCCACAGATACGCAGTATTTT.

The rearrangement joins TRBV9 to TRBJ2-3; the match to TRBD1 covers 8 bases. This CDR3 contains 15 residues. Germline V gene data show CDR1 as SGDLS and CDR2 as YYNGEE. The junction had 2 bases not matched to a gene; V was cut back by 0 bases and J by 2 bases. CDR3 protein: CASSVAGGLTDTQYF. In DNA, the CDR3 is TGTGCCAGCAGCGTAGCAGGGGGCCTCACAGATACGCAGTATTTT.

The chain's CDR3 is CAGGDERAQYF. The CDR3 DNA follows: TGTGCCGGAGGGGACGAAAGGGCCCAGTACTTC. The chain is built from TRBV6-5 and TRBJ2-5; possibly TRBD2 for D (6 bases). The V and J ends lost 11 bases and 9 bases respectively, with 16 bases between them. This CDR3 has 11 amino acids. The germline V gene encodes CDR1 MNHEY and CDR2 SVGAGI.

The chain combines TRBV7-2 with TRBJ1-3, with unresolved D. This CDR3 comprises 14 residues. The ends were cut back, 6 bases at V and 0 bases at J, with 9 bases in the middle. Germline V CDR1 and CDR2: SGHTA, FQGNSA. As DNA, the CDR3 is TGTGCCAGCAGGCAGTCCCGCTCTGGAAACACCATATATTTT. Encoded protein: CASRQSRSGNTIYF.

This clone was detected a few times. This chain connects TRBV19 to TRBJ1-5; the D gene is possibly TRBD1 (6 bases). Germline V gene sequence: CDR1 LNHDA, CDR2 SQIVND (reference sequence). The V end lost 9 bases, the J end lost 3 bases, and 18 bases lay between the germline ends. The length of the CDR3 is 15 residues. The CDR3 DNA follows: TGTGCCAGCACCAACACAGGGAGTATCAATCAGCCCCAGCATTTT. Its protein is CASTNTGSINQPQHF.

The chain carries TRBV19 and TRBJ1-4, with D possibly matching TRBD1 (6 bases). This CDR3 contains 14 residues. Germline assignment: CDR1 LNHDA and CDR2 SQIVND (reference sequence). Trimming shortened V by 5 bases and J by 10 bases, and 17 bases separated the two germline ends. The CDR3 protein is CASSLLEQGGKLFF. The CDR3 DNA sequence: TGTGCCAGTAGTTTACTTGAACAGGGTGGAAAACTGTTTTTT.

The chain carries TRBV6-4 and TRBJ1-2; a possible D gene is TRBD1 (5 bases). The CDR3 is 12 amino acids. Germline V CDR1 and CDR2: MRHNA, SNTAGT. V lost 2 bases and J 7 bases, leaving 8 bases between the germline ends. The DNA for the CDR3 is TGTGCCAGCAGTGACAGGGGAGGTGGCTACACCTTC. This sequence encodes CASSDRGGGYTF.

The CDR3 region is CASKTGATNEKLFF. For the CDR3, the DNA is TGTGCCAGCAAAACAGGGGCAACTAATGAAAAACTGTTTTTT. The gene calls are TRBV6-5 and TRBJ1-4; 7 nucleotides align to TRBD1. Germline V gene lookup returns CDR1 MNHEY and CDR2 SVGAGI. The CDR3 consists of 14 residues. After removal of 7 bases from V and 0 bases from J, the junction contained 2 bases not matched to a gene.

The chain joins TRBV7-7 to TRBJ2-5, with TRBD1 as a possible D gene (7 bases). V was trimmed by 1 base and J by 1 base, leaving 13 bases between them. The CDR3 has 16 amino acids. Germline values: CDR1 SSHAT, CDR2 FNYEAQ (reference sequence). The CDR3 sequence is CASSLGPGGFQETQYF. CDR3 DNA: TGTGCCAGCAGCTTAGGTCCAGGGGGGTTCCAAGAGACCCAGTACTTC. Drawing the rest from reference TRBV7-7 and TRBJ2-5, the complete variable domain is GAGVSQSPRYKVTKRGQDVTLRCDPISSHATLYWYQQALGQGPEFLTYFNYEAQPDKSGLPSDRFSAERPEGSISTLTIQRTEQRDSAMYRCASSLGPGGFQETQYFGPGTRLLVL.

The chain recombines TRBV19 with TRBJ1-5, with D possibly being TRBD1 (5 bases). Germline loops: CDR1 LNHDA, CDR2 SQIVND (reference sequence). Trimming removed 3 bases from V and 2 bases from J, with 17 bases in between. This CDR3 contains 17 residues. The CDR3 is CASSIFQGQSGNQPQHF. The DNA for the CDR3 is TGTGCCAGTAGTATTTTCCAGGGTCAGTCGGGCAATCAGCCCCAGCATTTT. Full variable domain (rest looked up from reference TRBV19 and TRBJ1-5): DGGITQSPKYLFRKEGQNVTLSCEQNLNHDAMYWYRQDPGQGLRLIYYSQIVNDFQKGDIAEGYSVSREKKESFPLTVTSAQKNPTAFYLCASSIFQGQSGNQPQHFGDGTRLSIL.

The chain carries TRBV5-6 and TRBJ1-2; TRBD1 agrees at 8 bases. This CDR3 is 13 amino acids long. J gave up 2 bases and V 9 bases, and 6 bases lay outside the gene matches. Germline V gives CDR1 SGHDT, CDR2 YYEEEE. The CDR3 DNA is TGTGCCACCCACCCAGGGGGCAACTATGGCTACACCTTC. Its protein product is CATHPGGNYGYTF.

The genes are TRBV10-3 and TRBJ1-1; 7 positions agree with TRBD1. Germline values: CDR1 ENHRY, CDR2 SYGVKD. Trimming took 5 bases from V and 4 from J; bases not matched to a gene: 4. This CDR3 is built from 13 residues. CDR3: CAISRQGGTEAFF. DNA of the CDR3: TGTGCCATCAGTCGGCAGGGGGGCACTGAAGCTTTCTTT.

The rearrangement links TRBV12-5 to TRBJ1-4; weak D call: TRBD1 (5 bases). The CDR3 runs 14 residues. The germline gives CDR1 LGHNT, CDR2 FRNRAP. V lost 3 bases and J 2 bases, leaving 7 bases between the germline ends. CDR3: CASGFDSTNEKLFF. The CDR3 DNA follows: TGTGCTAGTGGTTTCGACAGTACTAATGAAAAACTGTTTTTT.

This clone was seen a single time. The chain carries TRBV6-2 or TRBV6-3 and TRBJ2-1; 10 nucleotides align to TRBD2. Trimming cost V 5 bases and J 6 bases; bases outside gene matches: 10. Germline V lookup: CDR1 MNHEY, CDR2 SVGEGT. CDR3 length: 16 amino acids. The CDR3 reads CASSPFSGGAGNEQFF. CDR3 bases: TGTGCCAGCAGTCCGTTCAGCGGGGGGGCCGGCAATGAGCAGTTCTTC.

The chain links TRBV2 to TRBJ1-1; D may be TRBD1 (6 bases). CDR1 is SNHLY and CDR2 is FYNNEI in the germline V gene. Trimming took off 4 bases at V and 5 bases at J, with 17 bases between the two ends. CDR3 length equals 15 residues. The CDR3 DNA is TGTGCCAGCAGTGGTCGAGGGGGGGGCTTTACTGAAGCTTTCTTT. The encoded protein is CASSGRGGGFTEAFF.

V and J are TRBV7-3 and TRBJ1-1; D is ambiguous. CDR3 length: 12 amino acids. Trimming left V 3 bases short and J 6 bases short, with 8 bases between. Germline lookup yields CDR1 SGHTA and CDR2 FQGTGA. Written as DNA, the CDR3 is TGTGCCAGCAGCTTTAGGAGGTCTGAAGCTTTCTTT. It is translated as CASSFRRSEAFF.

The CDR3 region has the DNA TGTGCCAGCAGCTTCGGGACAGAGAATCAGCCCCAGCATTTT. As protein: CASSFGTENQPQHF. The gene calls are TRBV27 and TRBJ1-5; 7 nucleotides match TRBD1. This CDR3 has 14 residues. Germline V gene sequence: CDR1 MNHEY, CDR2 SMNVEV (reference sequence). V was clipped by 6 bases and J by 4 bases; unmatched bases: 6.

This chain joins TRBV23-1 and TRBJ2-7, with D possibly matching TRBD2 (6 bases). TRBV23-1 is filed as an ORF, its function uncertain. The CDR3 length is 17 residues. Between the trimmed V and J ends, which lost 0 bases and 3 bases, there was a span of 18 bases. CDR3 DNA: TGCGCCAGCAGTCAATCGGAGTGGGGGGTGCCCCACTACGAGCAGTACGTC. Translation gives CASSQSEWGVPHYEQYV.

The V call is TRBV5-4, the J call TRBJ2-5; 8 bases are shared with TRBD1. Germline V gene lookup returns CDR1 SGHNT and CDR2 YYREEE (reference sequence). There are 16 residues in the CDR3. Germline trimming cut 0 bases from V and 4 bases from J; bases unmatched to any gene: 8. CDR3 DNA sequence: TGTGCCAGCAGCTTGGCGGGGACAGGAGGCCCAGAGACCCAGTACTTC. Amino acids: CASSLAGTGGPETQYF.

The V gene is TRBV4-1, the J gene TRBJ1-3; no definite D call. V lost 4 bases, J lost 0 bases, and 16 bases lay in between. The CDR3 spans 17 residues. Germline CDR1 is MGHRA and CDR2 is YSYEKL. The CDR3 DNA follows: TGCGCCAGCAGCCTCACTCCGGGAGCAGCCTCTGGAAACACCATATATTTT. Translation gives CASSLTPGAASGNTIYF.

The V and J genes are TRBV3-1 (or the pseudogene TRBV3-2) and TRBJ1-1, with no clear D. The V end was cut by 4 bases, the J end by 3 bases, with 9 bases between. There are 13 residues in the CDR3. Germline CDR1 LGHDT, CDR2 YNNKEL (reference sequence). CDR3 coding DNA: TGTGCCAGCAGCCGTTACAGATACACTGAAGCTTTCTTT. It encodes CASSRYRYTEAFF.

The chain combines TRBV4-1 with TRBJ1-6, with a weak D call TRBD1 (6 bases). From germline, CDR1 is MGHRA and CDR2 YSYEKL. The V gene lost 1 base and the J gene lost 10 bases, with 14 bases spanning the gap. The CDR3 totals 15 residues. The CDR3 bases are TGCGCCAGCAGCCAAGTCAGGGGCGTCAAATCACCCCTCCACTTT. It encodes CASSQVRGVKSPLHF.

This clone came up once. The chain recombines TRBV2 with TRBJ2-4; TRBD1 agrees at 7 bases. The CDR3 is made up of 12 amino acids. CDR1 is SNHLY and CDR2 is FYNNEI in the germline V gene. With 11 bases clipped from V and 6 bases from J, the junction kept 7 bases outside the gene matches. The CDR3 region has the DNA TGTGCCGGGTCCGAGGGGGCAAACATTCAGTACTTC. It codes for CAGSEGANIQYF.

The CDR3 protein is CASSPNDRVLGNTIYF. CDR3 DNA sequence: TGTGCCAGCAGCCCCAACGACAGGGTACTAGGAAACACCATATATTTT. The V call is TRBV3-1 (or the pseudogene TRBV3-2), the J call TRBJ1-3; 7 bases are shared with TRBD1. From germline, CDR1 is LGHDT and CDR2 YNNKEL (reference sequence). V shed 4 bases, J shed 4 bases, and the junction held 10 bases outside the gene matches. The CDR3 sequence is 16 residues long.

This chain connects TRBV5-1 to TRBJ1-2, with TRBD1 matching over 9 bases. The junction had 2 bases not matched to a gene; V was cut back by 0 bases and J by 8 bases. The CDR3 extends over 13 amino acids. Germline CDR1 reads SGHRS; CDR2 reads YFSETQ. CDR3 in amino acids: CASSLGDRAGYTF. The CDR3 nucleotides read TGCGCCAGCAGCTTGGGGGACAGGGCCGGCTACACCTTC.

The chain is built from TRBV12-5 and TRBJ1-5; D is unresolved. In germline, CDR1 is LGHNT, CDR2 FRNRAP. The CDR3 is made up of 15 amino acids. V was clipped by 7 bases and J by 3 bases, with 16 bases between them. CDR3 sequence reads: CASAGGGNYNQPQHF. CDR3 nucleotide sequence: TGTGCTAGTGCGGGTGGAGGGAACTACAATCAGCCCCAGCATTTT.

The chain uses TRBV14 and TRBJ1-2; 7 positions match TRBD1. CDR3 length: 18 residues. Germline V CDR1 and CDR2: SGHDN, FVKESK. Trimming took 1 base from V and 4 from J; bases not matched to a gene: 15. The CDR3 bases are TGTGCCAGCAGCCAAGCTAACCTAGGGACAGTACCTTTCTATGGCTACACCTTC. This sequence encodes CASSQANLGTVPFYGYTF.

V gene TRBV7-9 combines with J gene TRBJ1-2; a weak D match, TRBD1 (5 bases). The CDR3 spans 15 residues. The germline V gene encodes CDR1 SEHNR and CDR2 FQNEAQ (reference sequence). V was pared by 1 base and J by 6 bases, with 15 bases between. CDR3 DNA: TGTGCCAGCAGCTTAGGGACTCGTTGGGGGGATGGCTACACCTTC. Its protein is CASSLGTRWGDGYTF.

The table lists this clone with a few counts. V is TRBV5-4 and J is TRBJ1-2; 8 bases map to TRBD1. This CDR3 has 15 amino acids. Germline lookup yields CDR1 SGHNT and CDR2 YYREEE (reference sequence). With 1 base clipped from V and 8 bases from J, the junction kept 10 bases outside the gene matches. The CDR3 sequence: CASSLTGGVQGGYTF. Here the CDR3 DNA reads TGTGCCAGCAGCTTGACAGGGGGTGTACAGGGAGGCTACACCTTC.

The gene calls are TRBV20-1 and TRBJ1-2; D not certain. Trimming cost V 3 bases and J 4 bases, with 12 bases left between them. CDR1 and CDR2 (germline): DFQATT, SNEGSKA (reference sequence). The length of the CDR3 is 13 residues. The CDR3 coding sequence is TGCAGTGCTAGTGAAGGAGGCCCCTATGGCTACACCTTC. Its translation is CSASEGGPYGYTF.

The V gene is TRBV7-2, the J gene TRBJ2-5; 8 bases agree with TRBD2. With V trimmed by 5 bases and J by 2 bases, 10 bases remained unmatched. Germline CDR1 SGHTA, CDR2 FQGNSA. The CDR3 is made up of 16 amino acids. The CDR3 sequence: CASSPPRLAGQETQYF. The DNA for the CDR3 is TGTGCCAGCAGCCCCCCCCGGCTAGCGGGTCAAGAGACCCAGTACTTC.